This TCR beta chain was profiled in a study of shared clonotypes between healthy human individuals. Evenly divided among several immunoSEQ plates was the genomic DNA of each subset. Clones were read by immunoSEQ multiplex PCR, and TCRdb kept only the in-frame ones, dropping some. The table includes 980,000 or so clones, roughly 72% detected once. Remarks on this clone: Its target is not known.

Donors, healthy HIV-negative adults, lacked recent acute infections or vaccinations. The split of CD4+ cells yielded CD45RA+ naive and CD45RA-negative memory subsets. Whole-study findings and limits: Only blood was sampled; tissue repertoires likely differ.

This TCR was sampled from a man between 18 and 29 years old in good health. The sequenced material came from memory CD4+ T cells sorted from blood. Indicated subset: CD45RA-negative fraction.

DNA for the CDR3: TGTGCCAGCAGCTTGCGGGCGGGACGAGGCTACACCTTC. It is translated as CASSLRAGRGYTF. The rearrangement uses TRBV11-2 and TRBJ1-2, with a weak D call TRBD1 (5 bases). Trimming took 3 bases from V and 8 from J, leaving 13 bases between them. The CDR3 contains 13 residues. Germline CDR1 and CDR2: SGHAT and FQNNGV. The full variable domain, rest sourced from reference TRBV11-2 and TRBJ1-2, is EAGVAQSPRYKIIEKRQSVAFWCNPISGHATLYWYQQILGQGPKLLIQFQNNGVVDDSQLPKDRFSAERLKGVDSTLKIQPAKLEDSAVYLCASSLRAGRGYTFGSGTRLTVV.